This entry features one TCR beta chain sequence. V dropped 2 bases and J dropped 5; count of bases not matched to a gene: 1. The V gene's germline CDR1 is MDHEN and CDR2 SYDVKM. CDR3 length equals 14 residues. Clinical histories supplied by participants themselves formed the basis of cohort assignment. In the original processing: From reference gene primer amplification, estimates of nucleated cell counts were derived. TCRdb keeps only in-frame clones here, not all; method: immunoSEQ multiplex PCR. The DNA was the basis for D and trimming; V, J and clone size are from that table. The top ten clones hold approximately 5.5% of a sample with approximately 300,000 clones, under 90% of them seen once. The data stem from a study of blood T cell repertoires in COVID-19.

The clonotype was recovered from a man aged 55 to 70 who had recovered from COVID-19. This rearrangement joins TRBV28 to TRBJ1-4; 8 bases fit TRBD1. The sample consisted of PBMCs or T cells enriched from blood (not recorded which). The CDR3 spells CASSLRDRNEKLFF. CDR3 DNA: TGTGCCAGCAGTTTAAGGGACAGGAATGAAAAACTGTTTTTT.